This is a list of T cell receptor beta chains from one sample in a study of beta chain features in type 1 diabetes. Libraries were prepared by immunoSEQ multiplex PCR; TCRdb keeps only in-frame clonotypes and omits some of them. The profile shows a few hundred thousand clones, 25% to 35% of them singletons. Sequenced input: naive CD4+ T cells from blood. The receptors here all came from a man aged 18 to 29 in good health. CDR3s include the opening cysteine and the closing phenylalanine or tryptophan.

>TRBV5-1|TRBJ2-1
CASSAGLAGPSYNEQFF
>TRBV28|TRBJ2-7
CASSLTGGRPYEQYF
>TRBV2|TRBJ2-1
CASSERGSYNEQFF
>TRBV21-1|TRBJ2-5
CASSADRGGETQYF
>TRBV29-1|TRBJ2-7
CSVTSGTYSYEQYF
>TRBV7-3|TRBJ1-1
CASSLNRGTEAFF
>TRBV30|TRBJ1-2
CAWSVGTGAHYGYTF
>TRBV30|TRBJ2-1
CAWTSGPPYNEQFF
>TRBV29-1|TRBJ2-7
CSVEIVGNSYEQYF
>TRBV4-1|TRBJ1-1
CASSHRTGGTEAFF
>TRBV15|TRBJ2-3
CATSRRSGSSTDTQYF
>TRBV2|TRBJ2-4
CASSAETGRTKQYF
>TRBV11-1|TRBJ2-7
CASSPRASAYEQYF
>TRBV6-6|TRBJ2-3
CASSFPQTDTQYF
>TRBV29-1|TRBJ2-1
CSVGTVYNEQFF